This passage covers 2 T cell receptor beta chains from one sample sequenced in a study of cytomegalovirus exposure and HLA in healthy donors. Assay: immunoSEQ multiplex PCR; the TCRdb copy retains only in-frame clones and omits some. The sample yields 150,000 to 200,000 clones, roughly 84% seen once. Sequenced: PBMCs. The receptors were gathered from a man between 25 and 39 years old in good health and CMV-seropositive.

The gene calls are TRBV5-1 and TRBJ2-3; D call uncertain. This CDR3 spans 11 amino acids. The germline gives CDR1 SGHRS, CDR2 YFSETQ. Trimming cost V 4 bases and J 2 bases, with 2 bases left between them. The CDR3 DNA reads as TGCGCCAGCAGCCACACAGATACGCAGTATTTT. As protein: CASSHTDTQYF.

The chain couples TRBV4-1 to TRBJ2-7; D is possibly TRBD2 (5 bases). Per germline, CDR1 MGHRA and CDR2 YSYEKL. This CDR3 spans 14 amino acids. V shed 5 bases and J shed 2 bases, with 13 bases lying between them. CDR3 in DNA: TGCGCCAGCAGCTACACCGGGGAAGCCTACGAGCAGTACTTC. Protein: CASSYTGEAYEQYF.